This T cell receptor beta chain emerged from a study of blood T cell repertoires in COVID-19. In the study's own analysis: Scientists estimated how many nucleated cells there were by amplifying reference gene primers. The protocol was immunoSEQ multiplex PCR, while the TCRdb copy is restricted to in-frame clones and leaves out a portion. The DNA was the basis for D and trimming; V, J and clone size are from that table. The sample has more than 25,000 clones, 86% seen once. Germline loops: CDR1 MNHNY, CDR2 SVGAGI (reference sequence). V lost 8 bases, J lost 0 bases, and 7 bases stayed unmatched. This CDR3 comprises 16 residues.

The V and J genes are TRBV6-6 and TRBJ2-6; 7 bases match TRBD1. Sample: peripheral blood. The TCR comes from a human donor with active COVID-19. The donor label of this sample is uncertain. The DNA of the CDR3 is TGTGCCAGCCGAGACAGGGAGAGCTCTGGGGCCAACGTCCTGACTTTC. This codes for CASRDRESSGANVLTF.